The 32 T cell receptor beta chains presented below share a single source sample, sequenced in a study of PD-1 blockade in classical Hodgkin lymphoma. The assay was immunoSEQ multiplex PCR, and TCRdb's table has in-frame clones only and misses some. This table has 60,000 or so clones, under 95% appearing once. Each patient relapsed following autologous stem cell transplantation, and prior brentuximab vedotin exposure differed. This material consisted of peripheral blood mononuclear cells (PBMCs), taken at baseline. These receptors were collected from a human donor with classical Hodgkin lymphoma.

The chain couples TRBV11-2 to TRBJ2-3; 8 nucleotides align to TRBD2. The germline V gene has CDR1 SGHAT and CDR2 FQNNGV. The V segment lost 1 base and the J segment 4 bases; nucleotides outside the gene matches: 10. The CDR3 has 17 amino acids. The CDR3 region is CASSLGPAGGFADTQYF. CDR3 nucleotide sequence: TGTGCCAGCAGCTTAGGTCCGGCGGGAGGCTTTGCAGATACGCAGTATTTT.

J is TRBJ2-1 and V is TRBV10-2; possibly TRBD2 for D (5 bases). Germline-derived CDR1 and CDR2 are WSHSY and SAAADI. With 0 bases removed from V and 10 bases from J, the gap between germline ends came to 13 bases. This CDR3 has 14 residues. The CDR3 protein is CASSESLVLAEQFF. CDR3 nucleotides: TGCGCCAGCAGTGAGTCGTTGGTTTTAGCGGAGCAGTTCTTC.

V gene TRBV19 combines with J gene TRBJ1-2; 7 bases fit TRBD1. The CDR3 sequence is 14 residues long. The trim removed 7 bases at V and 1 base at J, leaving 6 bases unmatched. The germline CDR1 and CDR2 sequences are LNHDA and SQIVND (reference sequence). Here the CDR3 DNA reads TGTGCCAGTAAATCGGCAGGGGGTAACTATGGCTACACCTTC. Its protein is CASKSAGGNYGYTF.

The V and J genes are TRBV5-4 and TRBJ1-3, with a possible D match to TRBD1 (5 bases). The CDR3 contains 14 residues. Germline lookup yields CDR1 SGHNT and CDR2 YYREEE (reference sequence). V was pared by 3 bases and J by 1 base, with 8 bases between. The CDR3 bases are TGTGCCAGCAGCTACGGGGGGTCTGGAAACACCATATATTTT. It yields the protein CASSYGGSGNTIYF.

The chain couples TRBV6-5 to TRBJ2-7, with a tentative D call TRBD1 (5 bases). The germline V gene encodes CDR1 MNHEY and CDR2 SVGAGI. The CDR3 sequence is 12 residues long. Trimming stripped 5 bases from V and 6 bases from J, with 11 bases between. The CDR3 DNA reads TGTGCCAGCAGTCTCCAGGGTATCGAGCAGTACTTC. Amino acids: CASSLQGIEQYF.

The rearrangement uses TRBV11-2 and TRBJ2-3, with a tentative D call TRBD1 (5 bases). V was cut by 5 bases and J by 1 base, with 19 bases left in between. There are 17 residues in the CDR3. The germline gives CDR1 SGHAT, CDR2 FQNNGV. The CDR3 region is CASSHLIDSRGTDTQYF. The CDR3 bases are TGTGCCAGCAGCCACCTGATCGACAGCCGGGGCACAGATACGCAGTATTTT.

This rearrangement joins TRBV27 to TRBJ2-3; 7 bases are a match to TRBD2. The CDR3 length is 19 residues. After removal of 4 bases from V and 0 bases from J, the junction contained 16 bases not matched to a gene. Germline V CDR1 and CDR2: MNHEY, SMNVEV (reference sequence). CDR3 coding DNA: TGTGCCAGCAGTTCTCCCCCTGGGGAGGGCCGTTCTAGCACAGATACGCAGTATTTT. This gives the protein CASSSPPGEGRSSTDTQYF.

J is TRBJ2-3 and V is TRBV10-2; 7 bases fit TRBD2. The CDR3 contains 15 residues. Germline V gene data show CDR1 as WSHSY and CDR2 as SAAADI. After removal of 8 bases from V and 0 bases from J, the junction contained 8 bases not matched to a gene. CDR3 region: CASLGGHTSTDTQYF. The CDR3 bases are TGCGCCAGCCTGGGAGGGCACACTAGCACAGATACGCAGTATTTT.

This chain uses TRBV4-1 with TRBJ2-2; 9 bases are shared with TRBD2. J gave up 6 bases and V 0 bases, and 5 bases lay outside the gene matches. CDR1 is MGHRA, CDR2 YSYEKL, per germline. The CDR3 loop spans 16 amino acids. The CDR3 loop is CASSQDFSGSPGELFF. The CDR3 DNA is TGCGCCAGCAGCCAAGATTTTAGCGGGAGCCCCGGGGAGCTGTTTTTT.

V usage is TRBV2 and J usage is TRBJ2-7; 16 bases align to TRBD2. With V trimmed by 5 bases and J by 4 bases, 11 bases remained unmatched. Per the germline V gene, CDR1 is SNHLY and CDR2 is FYNNEI. CDR3 size: 18 residues. The DNA of the CDR3 is TGTGCCAGCAGTAAGGGACTAGCGGGGGGGCCCGGCGGGTACGAGCAGTACTTC. Protein product: CASSKGLAGGPGGYEQYF. The full variable domain, completed using reference TRBV2 and TRBJ2-7, is EPEVTQTPSHQVTQMGQEVILRCVPISNHLYFYWYRQILGQKVEFLVSFYNNEISEKSEIFDDQFSVERPDGSNFTLKIRSTKLEDSAMYFCASSKGLAGGPGGYEQYFGPGTRLTVT.

The chain links TRBV7-8 to TRBJ2-2; a weak D match, TRBD1 (5 bases). The CDR3 sequence is 13 residues long. V was cut by 5 bases and J by 5 bases, with 9 bases left in between. Germline V gives CDR1 SGHVS, CDR2 FQNEAQ. CDR3 loop: CASSEQVTGELFF. As DNA, the CDR3 is TGTGCCAGCAGCGAACAGGTTACCGGGGAGCTGTTTTTT.

The rearrangement links TRBV7-3 to TRBJ2-2, with D perhaps matching TRBD1 (5 bases). The CDR3 loop spans 14 amino acids. With 5 bases removed from V and 2 bases from J, the gap between germline ends came to 9 bases. Germline V CDR1 and CDR2: SGHTA, FQGTGA. The CDR3 sequence is CASSHRTNTGELFF. In nucleotides, the CDR3 is TGTGCCAGCAGCCATAGGACAAACACCGGGGAGCTGTTTTTT. Supplemented by reference TRBV7-3 and TRBJ2-2, the full variable domain reads GAGVSQTPSNKVTEKGKYVELRCDPISGHTALYWYRQSLGQGPEFLIYFQGTGAADDSGLPNDRFFAVRPEGSVSTLKIQRTERGDSAVYLCASSHRTNTGELFFGEGSRLTVL.

This chain joins TRBV4-1 and TRBJ2-1; no clear D gene. The CDR3 is made up of 15 amino acids. Germline V gene lookup returns CDR1 MGHRA and CDR2 YSYEKL. Trimming stripped 1 base from V and 2 bases from J, with 9 bases between. CDR3 DNA: TGCGCCAGCAGCCAAGTCCCTGATACCTACAATGAGCAGTTCTTC. Protein: CASSQVPDTYNEQFF.

The CDR3 loop reads CASSLAGEGVNEQFF. In nucleotides, the CDR3 is TGTGCCAGTAGCCTAGCGGGAGAAGGGGTAAATGAGCAGTTCTTC. V usage is TRBV28 and J usage is TRBJ2-1; 10 bases line up with TRBD2. V was pared by 9 bases and J by 7 bases, with 12 bases of the junction left unmatched. Germline CDR1 MDHEN, CDR2 SYDVKM. This CDR3 has 15 amino acids.

The V and J genes are TRBV27 and TRBJ2-2; D remains unclear. The CDR3 is 14 residues long. Between the trimmed V and J ends, which lost 3 bases and 3 bases, there was a span of 8 bases. Germline values: CDR1 MNHEY, CDR2 SMNVEV (reference sequence). This CDR3 is CASSFGPYTGELFF. In DNA form, the CDR3 reads TGTGCCAGCAGTTTCGGACCCTACACCGGGGAGCTGTTTTTT.

This clone was detected once. The chain joins TRBV9 to TRBJ1-4; a possible D gene is TRBD1 (5 bases). The CDR3 contains 16 residues. Germline V gives CDR1 SGDLS, CDR2 YYNGEE. V was cut by 0 bases and J by 3 bases, with 12 bases left in between. The CDR3 DNA sequence: TGTGCCAGCAGCGTAGGGGCAGGGAGGGCTAATGAAAAACTGTTTTTT. Translation: CASSVGAGRANEKLFF. Variable domain in full (rest from reference TRBV9 and TRBJ1-4): DSGVTQTPKHLITATGQRVTLRCSPRSGDLSVYWYQQSLDQGLQFLIQYYNGEERAKGNILERFSAQQFPDLHSELNLSSLELGDSALYFCASSVGAGRANEKLFFGSGTQLSVL.

V is TRBV2 and J is TRBJ1-1; possible D gene TRBD1, 6 bases. The V gene lost 5 bases and the J gene lost 4 bases, with 11 bases spanning the gap. Germline V lookup: CDR1 SNHLY, CDR2 FYNNEI. The length of the CDR3 is 13 residues. CDR3 protein: CASSKTGSTEAFF. CDR3 coding DNA: TGTGCCAGCAGTAAGACAGGTTCCACTGAAGCTTTCTTT.

This sequence joins TRBV6-1 and TRBJ1-5; D unresolved. CDR1 is MNHNS and CDR2 is SASEGT in the germline V gene. The CDR3 totals 15 residues. V was clipped by 0 bases and J by 3 bases, with 9 bases between them. CDR3 sequence (DNA): TGTGCCAGCAGTGAAGCGCTTGGATTCAATCAGCCCCAGCATTTT. Encoded protein: CASSEALGFNQPQHF.

CDR3 coding DNA: TGTGCCAGCAGCCGAACTTTCGGGAGCGGGACCGGGGAGCTGTTTTTT. It translates to CASSRTFGSGTGELFF. This chain joins TRBV11-2 and TRBJ2-2; D perhaps matches TRBD2 (6 bases). Germline assignment: CDR1 SGHAT and CDR2 FQNNGV. Between the trimmed V and J ends, which lost 5 bases and 5 bases, there was a span of 18 bases. The CDR3 extends over 16 amino acids.

The rearrangement joins TRBV5-8 to TRBJ2-3; 8 positions agree with TRBD2. J lost 3 bases, V lost 10 bases, and 10 bases had no gene match. Per germline, CDR1 SGHTS and CDR2 YDEGEE. The CDR3 is made up of 14 amino acids. The CDR3: CACRRAGETDTQYF. The CDR3 DNA follows: TGTGCCTGCCGGCGAGCGGGAGAAACAGATACGCAGTATTTT.

V is TRBV7-2 and J is TRBJ2-7, with 7 positions matching TRBD2. J lost 7 bases, V lost 5 bases, and 11 bases had no gene match. This CDR3 region has 14 residues. Germline CDR1 is SGHTA and CDR2 is FQGNSA. CDR3 sequence: CASSPGTTLREQYF. In DNA form, the CDR3 reads TGTGCCAGCAGCCCCGGGACTACCTTACGGGAGCAGTACTTC.

The chain employs TRBV5-6 and TRBJ2-7, with 10 bases aligning to TRBD2. The CDR3 has 15 residues. V was clipped by 3 bases and J by 1 base; unmatched bases: 4. Looked up from germline, CDR1 is SGHDT and CDR2 is YYEEEE. CDR3 DNA: TGTGCCAGCAGCTCAAAAGCGGGGGGGTCCTACGAGCAGTACTTC. This gives the protein CASSSKAGGSYEQYF.

This rearrangement joins TRBV5-1 to TRBJ2-5; 7 nucleotides align to TRBD1. Trimming at V came to 4 bases and at J to 2 bases, leaving 5 bases not matched to a gene. CDR1 SGHRS and CDR2 YFSETQ come from the germline V gene. The CDR3 has 14 amino acids. In nucleotides, the CDR3 is TGCGCCAGCAGCCTCCGGGACAGACAAGAGACCCAGTACTTC. Amino acid sequence: CASSLRDRQETQYF.

The V call is TRBV28, the J call TRBJ2-2; 12 bases line up with TRBD2. The V gene's germline CDR1 is MDHEN and CDR2 SYDVKM. The CDR3 runs 18 residues. Losses at the gene ends were 5 bases for V and 6 bases for J; bases not matched to a gene: 13. CDR3: CASSIHTSGRWGPGELFF. The CDR3, as DNA: TGTGCCAGCAGTATCCATACTAGCGGGAGGTGGGGGCCCGGGGAGCTGTTTTTT.

The chain has TRBV27 and TRBJ1-1; the D is unclear. This CDR3 has 12 amino acids. V dropped 8 bases and J dropped 5 bases, with 12 bases sitting between them. Looked up from germline, CDR1 is MNHEY and CDR2 is SMNVEV (reference sequence). The CDR3 DNA is TGTGCCAGCCGTTCCACGTTTACTGAAGCTTTCTTT. As protein: CASRSTFTEAFF.

The V gene is TRBV12-2, the J gene TRBJ2-7; the table's TRBD2 call for D was not verified on the DNA. TRBV12-2 is deemed a pseudogene. The CDR3 covers 13 residues. CDR3: CASRYPGGYEQYF. DNA for the CDR3: TGTGCAAGTCGCTACCCGGGAGGCTACGAGCAGTACTTC.

The chain joins TRBV6-1 to TRBJ2-2; no clear D gene. Germline lookup yields CDR1 MNHNS and CDR2 SASEGT. With 4 bases removed from V and 6 bases from J, the gap between germline ends came to 9 bases. The CDR3 runs 13 residues. The CDR3 coding sequence is TGTGCCAGCAGTGCCCGCCAGGCCGGGGAGCTGTTTTTT. Residues: CASSARQAGELFF.

The chain couples TRBV11-2 to TRBJ2-7, with D tentatively TRBD1 (5 bases). Deletions cut 3 bases from V and 5 bases from J, with 11 bases between. CDR1 is SGHAT and CDR2 is FQNNGV in the germline V gene. The CDR3 is 13 amino acids. Here the CDR3 reads CASSFKVRDEQYF. Here the CDR3 DNA reads TGTGCCAGCAGCTTCAAGGTCAGGGACGAGCAGTACTTC.

The genes are TRBV5-6 and TRBJ2-5; a possible D gene is TRBD2 (6 bases). CDR3 size: 14 residues. CDR1 is SGHDT, CDR2 YYEEEE, per germline. With 4 bases removed from V and 4 bases from J, the gap between germline ends came to 14 bases. The CDR3 nucleotides are TGTGCCAGCAGCCCCCGACTAGGGATAGAGACCCAGTACTTC. Amino acid sequence: CASSPRLGIETQYF.

V gene TRBV10-3 combines with J gene TRBJ1-5; 10 positions agree with TRBD1. With V trimmed by 3 bases and J by 2 bases, 4 bases remained unmatched. CDR3 length equals 16 residues. In germline, CDR1 is ENHRY, CDR2 SYGVKD. CDR3 sequence: CAISDGTGVGNQPQHF. CDR3 nucleotide sequence: TGTGCCATCAGTGACGGGACAGGGGTAGGCAATCAGCCCCAGCATTTT.

Within the sample, this clone is medium-sized (0.01 to 0.1%). The V call is TRBV5-1, the J call TRBJ2-5, with a weak D call TRBD1 (5 bases). This CDR3 contains 15 residues. Germline V lookup: CDR1 SGHRS, CDR2 YFSETQ. Trimming took 3 bases from V and 4 from J, leaving 16 bases between them. The CDR3 region is CASSSQGGLGETQYF. Here the CDR3 DNA reads TGCGCCAGCAGCTCTCAGGGTGGTCTGGGAGAGACCCAGTACTTC.

V is TRBV7-8 and J is TRBJ2-7, with D unclear. The CDR3 consists of 13 residues. Trimming stripped 5 bases from V and 4 bases from J, with 12 bases between. In germline, CDR1 is SGHVS, CDR2 FQNEAQ. This CDR3 reads CASSPKQPYEQYF. The CDR3 DNA reads as TGTGCCAGCAGCCCAAAGCAGCCTTACGAGCAGTACTTC.